Each of the 28 T cell receptor beta chains below was sequenced from the same sample in a study of T cells in Graves' hyperthyroidism and ophthalmopathy. Amplification targeted TCR beta CDR3 regions from RNA transcripts. HTBI primers were employed in a first-round RT-PCR of the TCR CDR3. One entry per CDR3 protein results from TCRdb running MiXCR on the multiplex PCR reads. In the table there are around 600,000 distinct CDR3 sequences, around 16% of which are singletons. The material sequenced was blood. The receptors come from a woman between 40 and 55 years old with Graves' ophthalmopathy.

This clonotype was counted many times. This chain connects TRBV6-1 to TRBJ2-3; D remains ambiguous. V dropped 5 bases and J dropped 0 bases, with 12 bases sitting between them. Germline V gives CDR1 MNHNS, CDR2 SASEGT. The CDR3 length is 15 residues. CDR3 region: CASSTNLHSTDTQYF. The DNA of the CDR3 is TGTGCCAGCAGTACTAATCTCCACAGCACAGATACGCAGTATTTT.

This clonotype was seen a few times. The chain employs TRBV6-1 and TRBJ2-2; D unresolved. Germline CDR1 reads MNHNS; CDR2 reads SASEGT. Between the trimmed V and J ends, which lost 6 bases and 2 bases, there was a span of 10 bases. The length of the CDR3 is 14 residues. CDR3 sequence: CASRKGINTGELFF. The CDR3 nucleotides are TGTGCCAGCAGGAAAGGGATAAACACCGGGGAGCTGTTTTTT.

This clonotype occurred a few times. The chain employs TRBV20-1 and TRBJ1-3, with 9 positions matching TRBD1. The J segment lost 8 bases and the V segment lost 5 bases, leaving 10 bases of the junction unmatched. The V gene's germline CDR1 is DFQATT and CDR2 SNEGSKA (reference sequence). The CDR3 is 14 residues long. The CDR3 is CSAAPGDRADTIYF. The CDR3 nucleotides are TGCAGTGCTGCCCCTGGGGACAGGGCGGACACCATATATTTT.

About this clonotype itself: One junction end does not reproduce the germline sequence, and a read error may be involved. This chain uses TRBV5-1 with TRBJ1-2, with TRBD1 matching 9 bases. The CDR3 has 18 amino acids. Looked up from germline, CDR1 is SGHRS and CDR2 is YFSETQ. Here the CDR3 DNA reads TGCGCCAGCAGCTCCGGTGCCATACAGGGGGCGCGAGGGTATGACTACACCTTC. Its protein is CASSSGAIQGARGYDYTF. Full variable domain (missing parts from reference TRBV5-1 and TRBJ1-2): KAGVTQTPRYLIKTRGQQVTLSCSPISGHRSVSWYQQTPGQGLQFLFEYFSETQRNKGNFPGRFSGRQFSNSRSEMNVSTLELGDSALYLCASSSGAIQGARGYDYTFGSGTRLTVV.

This clonotype was observed many times. The chain uses TRBV7-2 and TRBJ2-7; 11 bases line up with TRBD2. The length of the CDR3 is 17 residues. Germline CDR1 reads SGHTA; CDR2 reads FQGNSA. The junction had 11 bases not matched to a gene; V was cut back by 4 bases and J by 3 bases. The CDR3 reads CASSSGYGTSGNYEQYF. The CDR3 nucleotides read TGTGCCAGCAGCTCGGGGTATGGGACTAGCGGTAACTACGAGCAGTACTTC.

The chain recombines TRBV19 with TRBJ2-1; tentatively, D is TRBD1 or TRBD2 (5 bases each). The V end lost 7 bases, the J end lost 10 bases, and 23 bases lay between the germline ends. This CDR3 region has 15 residues. Per germline, CDR1 LNHDA and CDR2 SQIVND (reference sequence). In DNA form, the CDR3 reads TGTGCCAGTACCAAGGCTCCGGTCGGGGCTGGAGAGCAGTTCTTC. Its translation: CASTKAPVGAGEQFF.

In this sample, this clonotype turned up a few times. The chain carries TRBV6-6 and TRBJ1-6; TRBD1 matches at 7 bases. This CDR3 region has 16 residues. J gave up 6 bases and V 2 bases, and 7 bases lay outside the gene matches. Per germline, CDR1 MNHNY and CDR2 SVGAGI (reference sequence). The CDR3 DNA reads as TGTGCCAGCAGTTACGTGGGGACAGCTTCTAATTCACCCCTCCACTTT. It encodes CASSYVGTASNSPLHF.

This clonotype was counted a few times. This rearrangement joins TRBV28 to TRBJ2-3, with D perhaps TRBD2 (6 bases). Trimming removed 5 bases at V and 5 bases at J, with 14 bases between. The CDR3 consists of 14 residues. CDR1 and CDR2 (germline): MDHEN, SYDVKM. The CDR3 region is CASSPREREDTQYF. The CDR3 DNA follows: TGTGCCAGCAGTCCCCGGGAGAGGGAAGATACGCAGTATTTT. The whole variable domain, remainder taken from reference TRBV28 and TRBJ2-3, is DVKVTQSSRYLVKRTGEKVFLECVQDMDHENMFWYRQDPGLGLRLIYFSYDVKMKEKGDIPEGYSVSREKKERFSLILESASTNQTSMYLCASSPREREDTQYFGPGTRLTVL.

This clonotype was seen many times. The chain has TRBV20-1 and TRBJ1-1; D remains unclear. Trimming removed 4 bases from V and 2 bases from J, with 8 bases in between. The CDR3 has 12 residues. The germline V gene encodes CDR1 DFQATT and CDR2 SNEGSKA (reference sequence). CDR3 sequence reads: CSANRANTEAFF. CDR3 coding DNA: TGCAGTGCTAACCGGGCCAACACTGAAGCTTTCTTT.

The chain couples TRBV20-1 to TRBJ2-5, with 12 positions matching TRBD2. Germline V gene lookup returns CDR1 DFQATT and CDR2 SNEGSKA (reference sequence). This CDR3 comprises 16 residues. Trimming at V came to 5 bases and at J to 7 bases, leaving 14 bases not matched to a gene. CDR3 bases: TGCAGTGCTCCTAGACTAGCGGGAGCCTACGGCATGACCCAGTACTTC. Translated: CSAPRLAGAYGMTQYF.

In the case of this clonotype: A much larger clone differs by one base, so this may be a read error. The chain is built from TRBV3-1 and TRBJ2-2; D may be TRBD1 or TRBD2 (5 bases each). The CDR3 extends over 13 amino acids. Germline values: CDR1 LGHDT, CDR2 YNNKEL (reference sequence). The CDR3 DNA follows: TGTGCCAGCAGCGCAGGGTACACCGGGGAGCCGTTTTTT. This gives the protein CASSAGYTGEPFF.

This clonotype was observed a handful of times. The J gene is TRBJ2-4, the V gene TRBV30; D is possibly TRBD2 (6 bases). The CDR3 length is 15 residues. V was trimmed by 2 bases and J by 1 base, leaving 12 bases between them. Germline V lookup: CDR1 GTSNPN, CDR2 SVGIG (reference sequence). Written as DNA, the CDR3 is TGTGCCTGGAGTAAGGGAGGTTGGGCCAAAAACATTCAGTACTTC. Its translation is CAWSKGGWAKNIQYF.

This clonotype was seen many times. V is TRBV20-1 and J is TRBJ1-1, with 10 positions matching TRBD1. This CDR3 spans 12 amino acids. V was clipped by 8 bases and J by 7 bases; unmatched bases: 7. Germline V gives CDR1 DFQATT, CDR2 SNEGSKA (reference sequence). The CDR3 reads CSIPGQGIEAFF. In nucleotides, the CDR3 is TGCAGTATCCCGGGACAGGGGATTGAAGCTTTCTTT.

The V and J genes are TRBV7-2 and TRBJ2-1, with TRBD2 matching 7 bases. The CDR3 has 20 residues. Germline V lookup: CDR1 SGHTA, CDR2 FQGNSA. The J segment lost 0 bases and the V segment lost 5 bases, leaving 19 bases of the junction unmatched. The CDR3 here is CASSGRGRGNRDSSYNEQFF. Here the CDR3 DNA reads TGTGCCAGCAGCGGGAGGGGACGCGGTAATCGGGATAGCTCCTACAATGAGCAGTTCTTC.

This clonotype was seen many times. V usage is TRBV28 and J usage is TRBJ1-1; tentative D call: TRBD1 (5 bases). Germline-derived CDR1 and CDR2 are MDHEN and SYDVKM. V was clipped by 7 bases and J by 4 bases, with 13 bases between them. CDR3 length: 13 residues. The CDR3 reads CASISGVSTEAFF. The CDR3 coding sequence is TGTGCCAGCATTTCGGGGGTGAGCACTGAAGCTTTCTTT.

The CDR3 sequence: CATRGEQFF. CDR3 DNA: TGTGCCACCCGAGGTGAGCAGTTCTTC. The chain couples TRBV7-9 to TRBJ2-1; D not certain. The CDR3 has 9 residues. Trimming pared 10 bases from V and 9 bases from J, leaving 7 bases between. CDR1 and CDR2 from the germline V gene are SEHNR and FQNEAQ (reference sequence).

This clonotype has ten or more counts. The V call is TRBV27, the J call TRBJ2-7; TRBD2 matches at 15 bases. V shed 8 bases and J 6 bases; nucleotides not matched to a gene: 8. The CDR3 runs to 15 residues. Looked up from germline, CDR1 is MNHEY and CDR2 is SMNVEV (reference sequence). This chain's CDR3 is CASSGLAGGAREQYF. DNA for the CDR3: TGTGCCAGCTCGGGACTAGCGGGAGGAGCGCGCGAGCAGTACTTC.

There are a few counts of this clonotype. The junction does not match germline at one end; this may be a read error. The chain recombines TRBV7-2 with TRBJ2-1; perhaps TRBD2 as D (6 bases). Germline CDR1 SGHTA, CDR2 FQGNSA. The CDR3 has 16 amino acids. The CDR3 DNA reads as TGTGCCAGCACCTGGGAAGCGGGCCTCTCCTGCAATGAGCAGTTCTTC. Translated, it gives CASTWEAGLSCNEQFF.

The chain has TRBV6-2 or TRBV6-3 and TRBJ1-5; D is undetermined. The germline V gene has CDR1 MNHEY and CDR2 SVGEGT. V lost 0 bases and J lost 3, with 12 bases in between. The CDR3 is 16 residues long. CDR3 nucleotides: TGTGCCAGCAGTTACTCCGTCCGGCGAAACAATCAGCCCCAGCATTTT. Its protein is CASSYSVRRNNQPQHF.

This rearrangement joins TRBV4-2 to TRBJ2-2; 8 nucleotides agree with TRBD1. The CDR3 totals 17 residues. V trimming: 1 base; J trimming: 5 bases; junction bases outside the gene matches: 9. CDR1 LGHNA and CDR2 YNFKEQ come from the germline V gene. CDR3 bases: TGTGCCAGCAGCCAAGCGGAGGGACAGGCGGGAACCGGGGAGCTGTTTTTT. Its translation is CASSQAEGQAGTGELFF.

This clonotype was seen more than once but under ten times. The rearrangement uses TRBV11-2 and TRBJ2-5; TRBD2 agrees at 11 bases. The J segment lost 6 bases and the V segment lost 2 bases, leaving 8 bases of the junction unmatched. CDR1 and CDR2 from the germline V gene are SGHAT and FQNNGV. There are 16 residues in the CDR3. This CDR3 is CASSLRLAGGLKTQYF. DNA of the CDR3: TGTGCCAGCAGCTTAAGGCTAGCGGGGGGTTTGAAGACCCAGTACTTC.

This chain connects TRBV5-6 to TRBJ2-7; tentatively, D is TRBD1 (6 bases). V lost 2 bases and J lost 4, with 16 bases in between. Germline V lookup: CDR1 SGHDT, CDR2 YYEEEE. This CDR3 spans 15 amino acids. The CDR3 loop reads CASSLVGRGGYEQYF. The CDR3 DNA reads as TGTGCCAGCAGCTTAGTTGGCAGGGGTGGGTACGAGCAGTACTTC.

The chain couples TRBV12-5 to TRBJ2-2; D gene ambiguous. Trimming stripped 1 base from V and 6 bases from J, with 6 bases between. CDR3 length: 13 residues. Germline V gene data show CDR1 as LGHNT and CDR2 as FRNRAP. As DNA, the CDR3 is TGTGCTAGTGGTTTGGATTGGGCCGGGGAGCTGTTTTTT. Amino acids: CASGLDWAGELFF. The full variable domain, with the rest looked up from reference TRBV12-5 and TRBJ2-2, is DARVTQTPRHKVTEMGQEVTMRCQPILGHNTVFWYRQTMMQGLELLAYFRNRAPLDDSGMPKDRFSAEMPDATLATLKIQPSEPRDSAVYFCASGLDWAGELFFGEGSRLTVL.

This clonotype occurred a few times. The chain couples TRBV7-8 to TRBJ1-4, with D uncertain. Germline CDR1 and CDR2: SGHVS and FQNEAQ. The CDR3 sequence is 13 residues long. The germline V and J ends were trimmed by 1 base and 6 bases, with 6 bases remaining between them. In DNA form, the CDR3 reads TGTGCCAGCAGCTTAGGTGGATATGAAAAACTGTTTTTT. This gives the protein CASSLGGYEKLFF.

This clonotype was detected many times. The genes are TRBV9 and TRBJ1-6; a possible D gene is TRBD1 (6 bases). The length of the CDR3 is 14 residues. V shed 0 bases and J shed 10 bases, with 11 bases lying between them. CDR1 and CDR2 (germline): SGDLS, YYNGEE. CDR3: CASSVEGGGSPLHF. As DNA, the CDR3 is TGTGCCAGCAGCGTAGAAGGGGGTGGATCACCCCTCCACTTT.

This clonotype has a count of ten or more. The chain has TRBV18 and TRBJ2-3, with D possibly matching TRBD1 (5 bases). Germline CDR1 and CDR2: KGHSH and LQKENI. Trimming took off 0 bases at V and 3 bases at J, with 13 bases between the two ends. The CDR3 consists of 16 residues. Here the CDR3 DNA reads TGTGCCAGCTCACCACCGAATGGGAAGGGGACAGATACGCAGTATTTT. Its protein is CASSPPNGKGTDTQYF.

The chain recombines TRBV2 with TRBJ1-5, with a tentative D call TRBD1 (6 bases). Germline CDR1 SNHLY, CDR2 FYNNEI. The CDR3 spans 15 residues. The germline V and J ends were trimmed by 7 bases and 0 bases, with 13 bases remaining between them. The chain's CDR3 is CASKRGDTSNQPQHF. In nucleotides, the CDR3 is TGTGCCAGCAAAAGGGGGGACACTAGCAATCAGCCCCAGCATTTT.

This clonotype was found many times. V usage is TRBV29-1 and J usage is TRBJ2-5; D may be TRBD2 (7 bases). Germline V CDR1 and CDR2: SQVTM, ANQGSEA. The CDR3 totals 16 residues. The ends were cut back, 4 bases at V and 1 base at J, with 19 bases in the middle. In DNA form, the CDR3 reads TGCAGCGTTGGGGGTGGGGGGGCAGGGCGCCAAGAGACCCAGTACTTC. Translation: CSVGGGGAGRQETQYF.